The rows below give T cell receptor beta chains drawn from one sample of a study of blood T cell repertoires in COVID-19. Measured with immunoSEQ multiplex PCR; TCRdb has only the in-frame clones, and not every one. Of over 150,000 clones listed, around 83% are singletons. Sequencing was done on a sample of peripheral blood. These receptors were collected from a human donor in a cohort sampled during active COVID-19. Both conserved end residues are part of each CDR3. A D gene is named only where the DNA matches it firmly. The size field is filled for only some rows; it gives once, few, many or a size class.

CDR3	DNA	length	D	size	V	J
CASSQTGTGERGYTF	TGTGCCAGCAGCCAGACCGGGACAGGGGAACGTGGCTACACCTTC	15	TRBD1	NA	TRBV5-8	TRBJ1-2
CASSFRGGNQPQHF	TGTGCCAGCAGTTTCAGGGGTGGCAATCAGCCCCAGCATTTT	14	NA	few	TRBV6-5	TRBJ1-5
CASSLDSWGSGSPLHF	TGTGCCAGCAGCTTAGATAGTTGGGGTTCAGGGTCACCCCTCCACTTT	16	NA	NA	TRBV11-2	TRBJ1-6
CASSPGQGASPLHF	TGTGCCAGCAGTCCCGGACAGGGTGCTTCACCCCTCCACTTT	14	TRBD1	NA	TRBV28	TRBJ1-6
CASSLVTGDSYEQYF	TGCGCCAGCAGCTTGGTTACAGGGGACTCCTACGAGCAGTACTTC	15	TRBD1	NA	TRBV5-1	TRBJ2-7
CASSHGQGAIEAFF	TGTGCCAGCAGCCATGGACAGGGGGCGATTGAAGCTTTCTTT	14	TRBD1	NA	TRBV7-2	TRBJ1-1
CASSLGTGTGEQYF	TGCGCCAGCAGCTTGGGGACTGGAACGGGTGAGCAGTACTTC	14	NA	many	TRBV5-1	TRBJ2-7
CASSLAGLAGHEQFF	TGTGCCAGCAGCTTGGCCGGACTAGCGGGACATGAGCAGTTCTTC	15	TRBD2	NA	TRBV5-6	TRBJ2-1
CASSWSEPRADTQYF	TGTGCCAGCAGTTGGAGCGAGCCTCGGGCAGATACGCAGTATTTT	15	NA	NA	TRBV27	TRBJ2-3
CASNKRTGGPDTQYF	TGTGCCAGTAATAAACGGACAGGGGGCCCAGATACGCAGTATTTT	15	TRBD1	NA	TRBV19	TRBJ2-3
CATHPRGASYGYTF	TGTGCCACCCACCCTAGGGGCGCGAGCTATGGCTACACCTTC	14	NA	many	TRBV27	TRBJ1-2
CASSLAVGLSSYNEQFF	TGCGCCAGCAGCTTGGCCGTGGGACTAAGCTCCTACAATGAGCAGTTCTTC	17	TRBD2	few	TRBV5-1	TRBJ2-1
CASSSGPTAYNEQFF	TGTGCCAGCAGCTCAGGGCCCACGGCGTACAATGAGCAGTTCTTC	15	NA	NA	TRBV5-4	TRBJ2-1
CASSQGEREPYNEQFF	TGTGCCAGCAGCCAAGGGGAGCGGGAGCCCTACAATGAGCAGTTCTTC	16	TRBD2	few	TRBV4-2	TRBJ2-1
CASSSPGLSYEQYF	TGTGCCAGCAGTTCGCCGGGACTCTCCTACGAGCAGTACTTC	14	NA	NA	TRBV28	TRBJ2-7
CARSFTRDQPQHF	TGTGCCAGAAGCTTTACGAGGGATCAGCCCCAGCATTTT	13	NA	once	TRBV5-3	TRBJ1-5
CAIRRDSSSYEQYF	TGTGCCATCAGGAGGGACAGTAGCTCCTACGAGCAGTACTTC	14	TRBD1	NA	TRBV10-3	TRBJ2-7
CASSGGTPRGYTF	TGTGCCAGCAGTGGGGGGACGCCTCGGGGCTACACCTTC	13	NA	NA	TRBV28	TRBJ1-2
CASRDIRGYEQYF	TGCGCCAGCAGGGATATACGAGGCTACGAGCAGTACTTC	13	NA	NA	TRBV5-1	TRBJ2-7